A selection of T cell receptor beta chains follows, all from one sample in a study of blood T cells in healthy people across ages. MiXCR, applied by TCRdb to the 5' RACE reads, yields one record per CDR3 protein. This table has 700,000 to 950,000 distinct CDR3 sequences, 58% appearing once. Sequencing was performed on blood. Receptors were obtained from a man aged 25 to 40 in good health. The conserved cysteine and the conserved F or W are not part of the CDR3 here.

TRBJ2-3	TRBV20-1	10	SGTGSGDTQY
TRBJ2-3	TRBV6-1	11	ASTTWGTDTQY
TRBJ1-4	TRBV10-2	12	ASSERYFGEKLF
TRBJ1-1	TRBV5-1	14	ASSFTGQTDVPEAF
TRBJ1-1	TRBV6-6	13	ASSDTSGTNTEAF
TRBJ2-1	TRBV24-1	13	ATSDSREPYNEQF
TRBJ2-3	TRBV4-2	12	ASSQEGLTDTQY
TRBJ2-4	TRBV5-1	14	ASSLESGGSKNIQY
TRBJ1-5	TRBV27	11	ASSLRAHQPQH
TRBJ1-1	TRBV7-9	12	ASSPPEGPYEAF
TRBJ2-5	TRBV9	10	ASSVDQETQY
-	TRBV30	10	AVVLLGNIQY
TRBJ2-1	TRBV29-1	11	SGTGTGADEQF
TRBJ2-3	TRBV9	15	ASSVAVFEGNTDTQY
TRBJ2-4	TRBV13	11	ASSLGRWDIQY
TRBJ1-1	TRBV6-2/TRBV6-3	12	ASTSGQANTEAF
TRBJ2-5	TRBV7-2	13	ASSFMGLKQETQY
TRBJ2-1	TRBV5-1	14	ASSLGDVRSYNEQF
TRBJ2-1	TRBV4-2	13	ASSQEPATYNEQF
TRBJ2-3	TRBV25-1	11	ASSPLGTDTQY
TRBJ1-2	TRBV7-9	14	ASSVSGTATNYGYT
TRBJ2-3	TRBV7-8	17	ASSPRPGQRAASTDTQY
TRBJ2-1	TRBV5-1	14	ASSAPEREPHNEQF
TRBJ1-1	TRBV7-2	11	ASSLQGLTEAF
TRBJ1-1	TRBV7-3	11	ASSLQPGAEAF
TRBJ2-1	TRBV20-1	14	SAVDWGVAVQNEQF
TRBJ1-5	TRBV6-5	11	ASMAGRYQPQH
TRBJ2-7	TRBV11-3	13	ASSKKTGVDYEQY
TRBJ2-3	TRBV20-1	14	SATGNGGSVTDTQY
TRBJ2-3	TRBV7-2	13	ASSLSGPIGDTQY
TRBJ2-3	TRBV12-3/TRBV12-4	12	ASSFGVSADAQY
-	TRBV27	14	ASSDGTSGGGETQY
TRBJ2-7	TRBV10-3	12	AIGKVGVTYEQY
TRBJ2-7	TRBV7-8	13	ASSLRDRGSNEQY
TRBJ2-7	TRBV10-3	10	AIGGNTYEQY
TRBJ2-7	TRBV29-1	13	SVETGTGDWPEQY
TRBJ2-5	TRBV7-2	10	ASSLQRETQY
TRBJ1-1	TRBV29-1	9	SVGMNTEAF
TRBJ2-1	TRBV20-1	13	SAEEAGTRYNEQF
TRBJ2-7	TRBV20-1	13	SARALGTATYEQY
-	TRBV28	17	ASSLYRTLGAAPHYEQY